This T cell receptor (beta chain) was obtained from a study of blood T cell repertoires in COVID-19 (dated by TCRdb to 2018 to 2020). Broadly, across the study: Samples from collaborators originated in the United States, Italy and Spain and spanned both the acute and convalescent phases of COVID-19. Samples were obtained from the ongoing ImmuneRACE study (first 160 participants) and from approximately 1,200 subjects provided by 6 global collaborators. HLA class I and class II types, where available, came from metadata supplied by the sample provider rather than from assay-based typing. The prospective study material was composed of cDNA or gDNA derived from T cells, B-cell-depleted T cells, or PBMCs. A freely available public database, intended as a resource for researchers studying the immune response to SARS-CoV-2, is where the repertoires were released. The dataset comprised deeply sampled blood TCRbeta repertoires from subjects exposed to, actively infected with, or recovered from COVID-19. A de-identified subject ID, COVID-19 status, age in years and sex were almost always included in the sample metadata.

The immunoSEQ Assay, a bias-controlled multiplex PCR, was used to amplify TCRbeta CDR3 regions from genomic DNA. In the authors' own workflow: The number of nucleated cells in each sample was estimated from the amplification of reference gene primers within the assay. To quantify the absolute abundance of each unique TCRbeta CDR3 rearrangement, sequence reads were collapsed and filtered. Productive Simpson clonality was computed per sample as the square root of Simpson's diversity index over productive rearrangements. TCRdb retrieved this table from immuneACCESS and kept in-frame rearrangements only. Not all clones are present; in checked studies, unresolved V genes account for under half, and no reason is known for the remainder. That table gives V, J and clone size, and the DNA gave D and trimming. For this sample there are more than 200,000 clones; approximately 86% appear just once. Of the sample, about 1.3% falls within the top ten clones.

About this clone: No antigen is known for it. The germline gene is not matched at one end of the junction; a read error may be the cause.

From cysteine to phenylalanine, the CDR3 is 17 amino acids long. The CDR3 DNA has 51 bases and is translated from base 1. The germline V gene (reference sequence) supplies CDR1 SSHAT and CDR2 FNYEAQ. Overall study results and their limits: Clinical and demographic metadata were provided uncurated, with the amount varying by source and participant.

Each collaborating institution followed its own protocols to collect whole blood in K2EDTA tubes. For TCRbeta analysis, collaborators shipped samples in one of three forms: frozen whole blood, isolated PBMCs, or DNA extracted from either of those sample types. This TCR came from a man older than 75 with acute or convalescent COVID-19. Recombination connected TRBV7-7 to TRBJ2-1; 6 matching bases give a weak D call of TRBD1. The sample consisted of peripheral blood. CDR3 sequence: CASSLGGPGQIYNEQFF. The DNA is TGTGCTAGCAGCTTAGGGGGACCCGGACAGATCTACAATGAGCAGTTCTTC. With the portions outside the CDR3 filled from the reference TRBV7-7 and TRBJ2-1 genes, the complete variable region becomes GAGVSQSPRYKVTKRGQDVTLRCDPISSHATLYWYQQALGQGPEFLTYFNYEAQPDKSGLPSDRFSAERPEGSISTLTIQRTEQRDSAMYRCASSLGGPGQIYNEQFFGPGTRLTVL.